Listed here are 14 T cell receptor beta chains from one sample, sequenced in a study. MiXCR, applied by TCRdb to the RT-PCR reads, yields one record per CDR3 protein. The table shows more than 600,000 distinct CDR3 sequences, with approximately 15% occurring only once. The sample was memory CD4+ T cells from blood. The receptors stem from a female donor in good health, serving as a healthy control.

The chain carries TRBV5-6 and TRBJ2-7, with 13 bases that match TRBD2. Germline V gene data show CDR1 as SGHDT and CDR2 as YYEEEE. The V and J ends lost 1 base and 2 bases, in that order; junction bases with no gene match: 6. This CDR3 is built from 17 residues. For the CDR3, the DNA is TGTGCCAGCAGCTTGTTCACTAGCGGGAGGGCCCCCTACGAGCAGTACTTC. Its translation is CASSLFTSGRAPYEQYF.

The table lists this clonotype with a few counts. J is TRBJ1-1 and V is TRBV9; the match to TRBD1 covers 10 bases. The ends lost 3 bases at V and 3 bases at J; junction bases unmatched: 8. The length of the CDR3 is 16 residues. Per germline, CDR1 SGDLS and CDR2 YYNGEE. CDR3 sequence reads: CASSGGQGITDTEAFF. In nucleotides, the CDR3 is TGTGCCAGCAGCGGGGGACAGGGGATTACTGACACTGAAGCTTTCTTT.

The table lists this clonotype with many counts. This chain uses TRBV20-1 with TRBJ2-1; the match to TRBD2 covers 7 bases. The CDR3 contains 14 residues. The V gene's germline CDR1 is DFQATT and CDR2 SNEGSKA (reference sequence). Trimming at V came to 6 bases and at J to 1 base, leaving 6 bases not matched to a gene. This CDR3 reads CSALAVQSYNEQFF. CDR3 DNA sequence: TGCAGTGCCCTAGCGGTTCAGTCCTACAATGAGCAGTTCTTC.

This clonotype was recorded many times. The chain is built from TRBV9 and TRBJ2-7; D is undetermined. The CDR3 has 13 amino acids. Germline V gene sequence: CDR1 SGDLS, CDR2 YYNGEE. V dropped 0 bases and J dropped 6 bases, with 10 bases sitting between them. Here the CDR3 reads CASSVGLFREQYF. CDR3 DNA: TGTGCCAGCAGCGTAGGGCTTTTCCGCGAGCAGTACTTC.

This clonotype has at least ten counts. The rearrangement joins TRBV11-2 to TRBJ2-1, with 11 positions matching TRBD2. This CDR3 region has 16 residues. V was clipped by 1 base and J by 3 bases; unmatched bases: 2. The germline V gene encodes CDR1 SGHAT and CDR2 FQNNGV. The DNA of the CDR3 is TGTGCCAGCAGCTTAGGGGGACTAGCGGTCTACAATGAGCAGTTCTTC. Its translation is CASSLGGLAVYNEQFF.

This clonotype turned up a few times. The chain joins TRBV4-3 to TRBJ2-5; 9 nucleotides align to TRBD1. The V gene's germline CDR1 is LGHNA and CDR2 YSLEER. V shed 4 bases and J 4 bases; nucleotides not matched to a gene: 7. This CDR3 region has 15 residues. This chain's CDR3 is CASSPGQGVTETQYF. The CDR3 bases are TGCGCCAGCAGCCCGGGACAGGGTGTGACAGAGACCCAGTACTTC.

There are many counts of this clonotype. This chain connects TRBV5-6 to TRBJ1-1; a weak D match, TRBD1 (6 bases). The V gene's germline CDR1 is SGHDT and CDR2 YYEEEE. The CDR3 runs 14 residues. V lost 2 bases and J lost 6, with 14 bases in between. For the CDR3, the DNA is TGTGCCAGCAGCTTACTTCCGACAGGCGCTGAAGCTTTCTTT. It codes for CASSLLPTGAEAFF.

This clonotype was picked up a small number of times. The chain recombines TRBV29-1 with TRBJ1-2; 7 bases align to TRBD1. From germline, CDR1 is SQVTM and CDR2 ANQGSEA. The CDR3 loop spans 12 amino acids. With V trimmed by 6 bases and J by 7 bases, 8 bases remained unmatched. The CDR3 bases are TGCAGCGTCAAAACAGGGGACGGTGGCTACACCTTC. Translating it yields CSVKTGDGGYTF.

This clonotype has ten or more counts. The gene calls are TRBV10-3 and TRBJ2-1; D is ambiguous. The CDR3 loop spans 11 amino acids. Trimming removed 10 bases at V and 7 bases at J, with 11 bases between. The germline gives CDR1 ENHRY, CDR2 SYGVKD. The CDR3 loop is CATARSNEQFF. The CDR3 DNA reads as TGTGCCACCGCAAGATCTAATGAGCAGTTCTTC.

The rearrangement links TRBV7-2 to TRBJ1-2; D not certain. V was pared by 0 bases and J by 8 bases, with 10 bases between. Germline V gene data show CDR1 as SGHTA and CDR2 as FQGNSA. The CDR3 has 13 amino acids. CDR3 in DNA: TGTGCCAGCAGCTTAGCAGGGTTCGAGGGCTACACCTTC. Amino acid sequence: CASSLAGFEGYTF.

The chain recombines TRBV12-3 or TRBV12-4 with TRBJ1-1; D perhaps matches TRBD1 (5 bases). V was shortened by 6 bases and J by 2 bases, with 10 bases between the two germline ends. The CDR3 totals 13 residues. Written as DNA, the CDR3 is TGTGCCAGCAGGCCGACAGCAAACACTGAAGCTTTCTTT. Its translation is CASRPTANTEAFF.

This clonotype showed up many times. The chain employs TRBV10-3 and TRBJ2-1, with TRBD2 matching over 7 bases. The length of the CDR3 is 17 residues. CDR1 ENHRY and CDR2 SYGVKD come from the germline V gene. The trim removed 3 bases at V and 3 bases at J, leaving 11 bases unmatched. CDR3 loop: CAISDGVGASGYNEQFF. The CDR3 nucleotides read TGTGCCATCAGTGATGGGGTCGGGGCTAGCGGCTACAATGAGCAGTTCTTC.

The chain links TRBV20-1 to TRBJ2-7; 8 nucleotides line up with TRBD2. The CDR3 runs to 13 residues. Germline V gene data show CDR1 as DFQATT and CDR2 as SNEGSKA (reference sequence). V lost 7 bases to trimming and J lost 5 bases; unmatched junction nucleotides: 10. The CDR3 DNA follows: TGCAGTGTCCCTCGGGGGGGCCGGAACGAGCAGTACTTC. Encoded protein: CSVPRGGRNEQYF.

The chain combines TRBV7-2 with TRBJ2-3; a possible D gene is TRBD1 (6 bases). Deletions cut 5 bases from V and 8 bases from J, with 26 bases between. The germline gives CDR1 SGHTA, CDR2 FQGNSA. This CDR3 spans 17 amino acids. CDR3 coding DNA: TGTGCCAGCAGCCAAACCGGGACACGGTCACTTGGTGGTACGCAGTATTTT. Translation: CASSQTGTRSLGGTQYF.